This is a list of T cell receptor beta chains from one sample in a study of T-cell memory formation after mild COVID-19. One entry per CDR3 protein, called by TCRdb with MiXCR from the 5' RACE reads. The sample holds 250,000 to 300,000 distinct CDR3 sequences, around 8% seen once. Material: PBMCs or a T cell subset sorted from them (not recorded which). Receptors originate from a man younger than 35 who had mild COVID-19 (a few samples of this study predate the infection). Cell type and time point are not known. Each CDR3 is given with its conserved first and last residue. Each record gives: D gene, V gene, clone size, J gene, CDR3 DNA, CDR3 protein. D genes are given only for firm matches. Size is omitted from some rows. Given values are once, few, many or a class for expanded clones.

NA	TRBV7-2	many	TRBJ2-2	TGTGCCAGCAGCTTTCTCGGGGATAACACCGGGGAGCTGTTTTTT	CASSFLGDNTGELFF
NA	TRBV7-2	many	TRBJ2-3	TGTGCCAGCAGCTTAATAGTCCCCTATGAGAGCACAGATACGCAGTATTTT	CASSLIVPYESTDTQYF
NA	TRBV7-6	few	TRBJ1-5	TGTGCCAGCAGCTTAAAAGGGGACGGACAGCCCCAGCATTTT	CASSLKGDGQPQHF
NA	TRBV28	NA	TRBJ2-3	TGTGCCAGCACCTGGGGCGTTGTGGCAGATACGCAGTATTTT	CASTWGVVADTQYF
TRBD1	TRBV11-2	NA	TRBJ2-1	TGTGCCAGCAGCTTAGATCCAGGGACAGGGGTCCACAATGAGCAGTTCTTC	CASSLDPGTGVHNEQFF
NA	TRBV4-1	NA	TRBJ1-2	TGCGCCAGCAGCCAAGATGGACAATCTCTCTATGGCTACACCTTC	CASSQDGQSLYGYTF
NA	TRBV20-1	NA	TRBJ1-2	TGCAGTGCTAGAGAAGCACCGATCCTCTATGGCTACACCTTC	CSAREAPILYGYTF
NA	TRBV7-2	many	TRBJ1-2	TGTGCCAGCAGCTTCCCGACAGGAGCGAATGGCTACACCTTC	CASSFPTGANGYTF
NA	TRBV27	many	TRBJ2-3	TGTGCCAGCAGCCTCCAGTTGGGTTTCACAGATACGCAGTATTTT	CASSLQLGFTDTQYF
NA	TRBV4-1	few	TRBJ2-7	TGCGCCAGCAGCCAAGAGGAGGGACAGAACTACGAGCAGTACTTC	CASSQEEGQNYEQYF
TRBD2	TRBV6-2/TRBV6-3	NA	TRBJ2-3	TGTGCCAGCAGTTTGATCAGCGGGGTCACAGATACGCAGTATTTT	CASSLISGVTDTQYF
NA	TRBV5-1	NA	TRBJ2-2	TGCGCCAGCAGCTTTACAGACCTGAACACCGGGGAGCTGTTTTTT	CASSFTDLNTGELFF
NA	TRBV18	many	TRBJ2-5	TGTGCCAGCTCACCAGTGGGCGGGACGGAGACCCAGTACTTC	CASSPVGGTETQYF
TRBD2	TRBV30	NA	TRBJ2-3	TGTGCCTGGAGTGACCTAGCGGGCGCCACAGATACGCAGTATTTT	CAWSDLAGATDTQYF
TRBD2	TRBV12-3/TRBV12-4	few	TRBJ2-1	TGTGCCAGCAAGGACCCTAGCGGGGGGTACAATGAGCAGTTCTTC	CASKDPSGGYNEQFF
TRBD1	TRBV7-9	NA	TRBJ2-7	TGTGCCAGCAGCTTGGGGGACAGGGGTCTCTACGAGCAGTACTTC	CASSLGDRGLYEQYF
NA	TRBV10-2	many	TRBJ2-5	TGCGCCAGCAAAGCCGGGGGCGGCGAGACCCAGTACTTC	CASKAGGGETQYF
TRBD1	TRBV5-1	many	TRBJ1-1	TGCGCCAGCAGCCCTGGACAGGCCCAGGAAGCTTTCTTT	CASSPGQAQEAFF
NA	TRBV5-1	few	TRBJ2-2	TGCGCCAGCAGCTCCTCCGACAGCGCGAACACCGGGGAGCTGTTTTTT	CASSSSDSANTGELFF
TRBD1	TRBV4-3	few	TRBJ2-7	TGCGCCAGCAGCCGATCCGGGACAGGGATCTACGAGCAGTACTTC	CASSRSGTGIYEQYF
NA	TRBV5-1	few	TRBJ1-2	TGCGCCAGCAGCTACCTGGGATCCGGCTATGGCTACACCTTC	CASSYLGSGYGYTF